The sequence of this T cell receptor beta chain was determined in a study of vaccination effects on CD4 cells after COVID-19. Sequencing was performed with immunoSEQ multiplex PCR; in TCRdb, only in-frame clones are kept and a portion is missing. The sample gives about 54,000 clones, roughly 80% of which show up once; roughly 2.2% is in the top ten. As regards this clone: Its cognate antigen is unknown.

Germline CDR1 MDHEN, CDR2 SYDVKM. The V end lost 4 bases, the J end lost 6 bases, and 30 bases lay between the germline ends. This CDR3 has 19 residues. With the ViraFEST assay, the study expanded antigen-specific CD4+ T cells using viral peptide pools, then sequenced them. It was after nine to eleven days of culture that CD4+ T cells were isolated. This clonotype was obtained from a human donor who received a COVID-19 vaccine. The J gene is TRBJ1-2, the V gene TRBV28; D perhaps matches TRBD1 (5 bases). The sequenced sample was CD4+ T cells from PBMCs cultured with HCoV-229E spike peptides, obtained before COVID-19 vaccination. This CDR3 is CASSSHSLTPRQIPHGYTF. DNA of the CDR3: TGTGCCAGCAGTTCCCACAGCCTAACCCCCAGACAGATTCCCCATGGCTACACCTTC.